This record covers a single T cell receptor (beta chain). The antigen remains unidentified. The junction had 11 bases not matched to a gene; V was cut back by 2 bases and J by 7 bases. The CDR3 sequence is 16 residues long. Per the germline V gene, CDR1 is LGHNA and CDR2 is YSLEER. Russia was home to the donors, healthy Caucasian individuals aged 6 to 90. Combining a sample-barcoded 5' primer with a J-beta primer mix, a second PCR ran for about 7 to 11 cycles. TCRdb re-derived calls from the 5' RACE reads in MiXCR, one entry per CDR3 protein. The sample has around 1,000,000 distinct CDR3 sequences, under 30% seen once. This specimen comes from a study of blood T cells in healthy people across ages. General study results and limits: Unsorted PBMCs blocked a conclusive comparison of naive and antigen-experienced cells.

The sample was also linked to a second study, of T cells of mothers and their children. That report notes: Researchers found no T cell clones that were persistent and microchimeric.

The TCR sequence derives from a girl aged 2 to 9 in good health. The chain employs TRBV4-3 and TRBJ2-7; 10 bases match TRBD2. The sequenced material came from blood. The CDR3 sequence is CASSQLAGDGPFEQYF. The CDR3 DNA follows: TGCGCCAGCAGCCAACTAGCGGGGGACGGCCCTTTTGAGCAGTACTTC.